The clone carrying this T cell receptor beta chain was picked up many times. Its antigen remains unidentified. The entry originates in a study of neurological immune-mediated disorders. V lost 10 bases to trimming and J lost 3 bases; unmatched junction nucleotides: 9. Looked up from germline, CDR1 is MDHEN and CDR2 is SYDVKM. The CDR3 runs 14 residues. Study results and caveats: Multiple sclerosis, the disease with the least TCR clonal expansion, fell below healthy controls, whereas HTLV-1-associated myelopathy showed the most.

The method for making cDNA was 5'RACE, and it used 10-nucleotide random UMIs. One entry per CDR3 protein results from TCRdb running MiXCR on the 5' RACE reads. The repertoire holds some 26,000 distinct CDR3 sequences, with 6.6% as singletons. This chain uses TRBV28 with TRBJ2-5; 9 positions agree with TRBD1. What was sequenced was PBMCs. The receptor's source is a woman in her 50s in good health. CDR3 amino acids: CATLGQGGKETQYF. CDR3 sequence (DNA): TGTGCCACCCTGGGACAGGGTGGAAAAGAGACCCAGTACTTC.